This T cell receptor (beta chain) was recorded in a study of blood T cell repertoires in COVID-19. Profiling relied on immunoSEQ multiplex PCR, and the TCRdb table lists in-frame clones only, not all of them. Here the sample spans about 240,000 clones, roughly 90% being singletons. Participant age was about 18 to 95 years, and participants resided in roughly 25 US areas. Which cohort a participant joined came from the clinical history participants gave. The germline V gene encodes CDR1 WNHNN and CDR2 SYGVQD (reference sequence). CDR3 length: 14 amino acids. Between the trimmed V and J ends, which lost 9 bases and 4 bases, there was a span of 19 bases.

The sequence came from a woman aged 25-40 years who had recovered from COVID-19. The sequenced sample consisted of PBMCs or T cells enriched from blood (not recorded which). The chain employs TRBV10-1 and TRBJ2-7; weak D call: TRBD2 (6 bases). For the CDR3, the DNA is TGCGCCAGGCGGGGTATCCCCCCTTTATACGAGCAGTACTTC. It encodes CARRGIPPLYEQYF.